This T cell receptor (beta chain) was documented in a study of cytomegalovirus exposure and HLA in healthy donors. About the research overall: Caucasian-associated ancestry cluster membership applied to about four fifths of several hundred genotyped donors. Overall study findings and caveats: A later analysis, which compared TCR beta chains of equal frequency, found the HLA-associated ones more clonally expanded. There were several of the most significant clusters that appeared linked to common viral pathogens in a later analysis. Being productive about 87% or about 30% of the time was typical of most TCR beta V segments in an earlier analysis.

In the PCR, 60 Vbeta and 13 Jbeta primers were used. The data were produced by immunoSEQ multiplex PCR, yet TCRdb's version contains in-frame clones alone and is incomplete. Of about 160,000 clones detected, around 90% appear once; the ten largest clones hold 0.7% to 1%. This CDR3 region has 13 residues. Germline lookup yields CDR1 MNHNS and CDR2 SASEGT. V lost 6 bases to trimming and J lost 4 bases, with 10 bases between them. Remarks on this clone: Antigen: not known.

Source material: PBMCs. V gene TRBV6-1 combines with J gene TRBJ1-5; D not certain. The source is a woman aged 30 to 39 in good health and CMV-seronegative. Here the CDR3 reads CASRPTGNQPQHF. The CDR3 DNA reads as TGTGCCAGCAGGCCGACTGGGAATCAGCCCCAGCATTTT.